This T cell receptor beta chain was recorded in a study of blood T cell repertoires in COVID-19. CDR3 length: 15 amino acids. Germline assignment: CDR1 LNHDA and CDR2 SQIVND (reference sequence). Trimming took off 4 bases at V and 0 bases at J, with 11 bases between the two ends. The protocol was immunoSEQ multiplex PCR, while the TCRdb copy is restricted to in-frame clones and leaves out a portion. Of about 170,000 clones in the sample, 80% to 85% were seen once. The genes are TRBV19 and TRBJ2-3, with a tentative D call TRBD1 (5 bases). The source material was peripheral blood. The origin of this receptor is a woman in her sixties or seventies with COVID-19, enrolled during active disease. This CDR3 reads CASSTRQSSTDTQYF. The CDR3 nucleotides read TGTGCCAGTAGTACACGACAGTCTAGCACAGATACGCAGTATTTT.